These 32 T cell receptor beta chains originate from one sample sequenced in a study of T cells after yellow fever vaccination. One entry per CDR3 protein results from TCRdb running MiXCR on the 5' RACE reads. The profile shows a few hundred thousand distinct CDR3 sequences, around 6.7% of them singletons. This sample comprised CD4+ T cells sorted from PBMCs, obtained on the day of the yellow fever booster vaccination. The receptors shown here come from a young man who received the YFV17D yellow fever vaccine.

This clonotype was seen repeatedly, ten times or more. The chain joins TRBV24-1 to TRBJ2-1; a weak D match, TRBD2 (5 bases). This CDR3 has 12 residues. V dropped 5 bases and J dropped 6 bases, with 7 bases sitting between them. Germline CDR1 is KGHDR and CDR2 is SFDVKD. CDR3 sequence reads: CATSGLANEQFF. DNA for the CDR3: TGTGCCACCAGTGGCCTAGCCAATGAGCAGTTCTTC.

The chain employs TRBV7-8 and TRBJ2-1, with 7 bases aligning to TRBD1. Germline assignment: CDR1 SGHVS and CDR2 FQNEAQ. V lost 4 bases to trimming and J lost 4 bases; unmatched junction nucleotides: 7. The CDR3 is 15 amino acids. CDR3 residues: CASSSTGTEYNEQFF. The CDR3 DNA follows: TGTGCCAGCAGCTCCACCGGGACAGAATACAATGAGCAGTTCTTC.

This clonotype was picked up many times. This rearrangement joins TRBV4-3 to TRBJ2-3; TRBD1 agrees at 7 bases. The CDR3 has 15 amino acids. Looked up from germline, CDR1 is LGHNA and CDR2 is YSLEER. Trimming removed 1 base from V and 7 bases from J; junction bases left unmatched: 8. This CDR3 is CASSQGGTAPHTQYF. In DNA, the CDR3 is TGCGCCAGCAGCCAAGGTGGGACAGCGCCGCATACGCAGTATTTT.

The rearrangement links TRBV6-1 to TRBJ2-2; TRBD1 might be the D (7 bases). The germline V gene has CDR1 MNHNS and CDR2 SASEGT. The V and J ends lost 7 bases and 8 bases respectively, with 14 bases between them. CDR3 length: 13 amino acids. CDR3 protein: CASIGQGGGELFF. Written as DNA, the CDR3 is TGTGCCAGCATAGGGCAGGGGGGTGGGGAGCTGTTTTTT.

This chain uses TRBV5-1 with TRBJ2-1; D unresolved. There are 16 residues in the CDR3. V was pared by 7 bases and J by 0 bases, with 17 bases between. The germline CDR1 and CDR2 sequences are SGHRS and YFSETQ. In nucleotides, the CDR3 is TGCGCCAGCTGCATGGTGCGATCGAGCTCCTACAATGAGCAGTTCTTC. Translated, it gives CASCMVRSSSYNEQFF.

This clonotype was recorded many times. The gene calls are TRBV29-1 and TRBJ2-1, with D tentatively TRBD2 (5 bases). CDR3 length: 12 residues. The germline V gene has CDR1 SQVTM and CDR2 ANQGSEA. V lost 5 bases, J lost 6 bases, and 11 bases lay in between. The CDR3 here is CSVHGGSNEQFF. CDR3 in DNA: TGCAGCGTTCACGGAGGCTCCAATGAGCAGTTCTTC.

This clonotype occurred a few times. The chain combines TRBV9 with TRBJ2-1; 14 nucleotides line up with TRBD2. The CDR3 runs 16 residues. The V and J ends lost 2 bases and 12 bases, in that order; junction bases with no gene match: 10. Germline V gene lookup returns CDR1 SGDLS and CDR2 YYNGEE. The CDR3 region is CASSVNGLAGGTWQFF. CDR3 coding DNA: TGTGCCAGCAGCGTTAATGGACTAGCGGGAGGAACATGGCAGTTCTTC.

This clonotype was counted many times. The chain links TRBV5-4 to TRBJ2-5; D is uncertain. Per the germline V gene, CDR1 is SGHNT and CDR2 is YYREEE (reference sequence). Deletions cut 6 bases from V and 2 bases from J, with 5 bases between. The CDR3 length is 11 residues. CDR3 loop: CASKGQETQYF. The CDR3 DNA reads as TGTGCCAGCAAAGGGCAAGAGACCCAGTACTTC.

This clonotype was counted between two and nine times. CDR3 residues: CASSLSKGTQFF. The CDR3 region has the DNA TGTGCCAGCAGTTTATCCAAGGGGACGCAGTTCTTC. The chain carries TRBV12-3 or TRBV12-4 and TRBJ2-1, with D perhaps matching TRBD1 or TRBD2 (5 bases each). The CDR3 consists of 12 residues. Trimming removed 2 bases from V and 12 bases from J, with 11 bases in between.

This clonotype has more than one count but fewer than ten. The chain recombines TRBV29-1 with TRBJ2-3; perhaps TRBD1 as D (5 bases). The V and J ends lost 2 bases and 1 base respectively, with 10 bases between them. This CDR3 spans 14 amino acids. Germline V gives CDR1 SQVTM, CDR2 ANQGSEA. CDR3 region: CSVELGRGTDTQYF. In DNA, the CDR3 is TGCAGCGTTGAATTGGGGCGCGGCACAGATACGCAGTATTTT.

In this sample, this clonotype turned up many times. The chain links TRBV5-1 to TRBJ1-1; TRBD1 aligns across 7 bases. Germline CDR1 SGHRS, CDR2 YFSETQ. The trim removed 2 bases at V and 5 bases at J, leaving 12 bases unmatched. This CDR3 is built from 16 residues. The CDR3 coding sequence is TGCGCCAGCAGCTTATCAGGGGGGCGAATGATGACTGAAGCTTTCTTT. Its protein product is CASSLSGGRMMTEAFF.

This clonotype turned up a few times. The chain couples TRBV15 to TRBJ2-5; 9 positions agree with TRBD1. Losses at the gene ends were 1 base for V and 1 base for J; bases not matched to a gene: 7. The germline CDR1 and CDR2 sequences are LNHNV and YYDKDF (reference sequence). The CDR3 totals 17 residues. CDR3 DNA: TGTGCCACCAGCAGAGTCTTCGGGACAGGGACCCAAGAGACCCAGTACTTC. It translates to CATSRVFGTGTQETQYF. The full variable domain, rest sourced from reference TRBV15 and TRBJ2-5, is DAMVIQNPRYQVTQFGKPVTLSCSQTLNHNVMYWYQQKSSQAPKLLFHYYDKDFNNEADTPDNFQSRRPNTSFCFLDIRSPGLGDTAMYLCATSRVFGTGTQETQYFGPGTRLLVL.

V usage is TRBV9 and J usage is TRBJ1-3, with 8 nucleotides matching TRBD1. With V trimmed by 0 bases and J by 7 bases, 18 bases remained unmatched. Germline-derived CDR1 and CDR2 are SGDLS and YYNGEE. This CDR3 spans 19 amino acids. CDR3 residues: CASSVEGPLWQGARNTIYF. The CDR3 nucleotides are TGTGCCAGCAGCGTAGAAGGGCCCCTCTGGCAGGGGGCTCGGAACACCATATATTTT.

In its sample, this clonotype was seen many times. J is TRBJ2-5 and V is TRBV5-1, with TRBD1 identical over 7 bases. Per the germline V gene, CDR1 is SGHRS and CDR2 is YFSETQ. This CDR3 comprises 15 residues. Losses at the gene ends were 3 bases for V and 4 bases for J; bases not matched to a gene: 9. The CDR3 region has the DNA TGCGCCAGCAGCTCTCGGGCCTCAGGGGGAGAGACCCAGTACTTC. It yields the protein CASSSRASGGETQYF.

The chain is built from TRBV12-3 or TRBV12-4 and TRBJ2-1; 9 bases match TRBD2. With V trimmed by 6 bases and J by 7 bases, 16 bases remained unmatched. The CDR3 spans 17 residues. For the CDR3, the DNA is TGTGCCAGCAGCTCCCCTAGGCGGGAGGGCCTGAGTAATGAGCAGTTCTTC. Protein: CASSSPRREGLSNEQFF.

V usage is TRBV4-1 and J usage is TRBJ2-6; the D gene is possibly TRBD2 (5 bases). The V gene's germline CDR1 is MGHRA and CDR2 YSYEKL. The germline V and J ends were trimmed by 5 bases and 3 bases, with 17 bases remaining between them. This CDR3 contains 17 residues. The CDR3 reads CASSFDRRSFGANVLTF. The CDR3 DNA sequence: TGCGCCAGCAGCTTTGATCGGAGGAGTTTTGGGGCCAACGTCCTGACTTTC.

Remarks on this clonotype: Being one base from a much bigger clone, this may be a read error. The J gene is TRBJ1-5, the V gene TRBV5-5; D is unclear. Germline-derived CDR1 and CDR2 are SGHKS and YYEKEE (reference sequence). The CDR3 is 15 residues long. The CDR3 DNA is TGTCCCAGCAGCTTGGCCGGGGTGGGCAATCAGCCCCAGCATTTT. It codes for CPSSLAGVGNQPQHF.

The chain employs TRBV12-3 or TRBV12-4 and TRBJ1-2; 7 bases are shared with TRBD1. Trimming cost V 8 bases and J 5 bases; bases outside gene matches: 8. The CDR3 consists of 13 residues. As DNA, the CDR3 is TGTGCCAGCGCACCCAGGGGGAGGTATGGCTACACCTTC. Its translation is CASAPRGRYGYTF.

Remarks on this clonotype: The junction does not match germline at one end; this may be a read error. V is TRBV20-1 and J is TRBJ2-3; 7 bases map to TRBD2. The CDR3 spans 15 residues. CDR1 and CDR2 from the germline V gene are DFQATT and SNEGSKA (reference sequence). The CDR3 DNA sequence: TGCTGTGCTGGGGGGAGGGCGACGGGTCCAGATACGCAGTATTTT. Translating gives CCAGGRATGPDTQYF.

This clonotype appeared a few times. This chain joins TRBV7-2 and TRBJ2-7; TRBD2 aligns across 8 bases. Per germline, CDR1 SGHTA and CDR2 FQGNSA. The CDR3 has 14 residues. J lost 6 bases, V lost 1 base, and 5 bases had no gene match. The CDR3: CASSLVAGGTEQYF. The CDR3 region has the DNA TGTGCCAGCAGCTTAGTTGCGGGAGGTACCGAGCAGTACTTC.

This rearrangement joins TRBV9 to TRBJ2-1, with D possibly being TRBD2 (6 bases). V lost 5 bases, J lost 8 bases, and 14 bases lay in between. The CDR3 spans 13 residues. Germline V gene sequence: CDR1 SGDLS, CDR2 YYNGEE. The CDR3 sequence: CASSWGEVHEQFF. The CDR3 nucleotides are TGTGCCAGCAGTTGGGGGGAGGTACATGAGCAGTTCTTC.

This clonotype was detected ten times or more. The gene calls are TRBV28 and TRBJ2-1; D unclear. Trimming removed 3 bases at V and 10 bases at J, with 28 bases between. Germline-derived CDR1 and CDR2 are MDHEN and SYDVKM. This CDR3 comprises 18 residues. The CDR3 sequence: CASSFRLFFRITYEEQFF. In nucleotides, the CDR3 is TGTGCCAGCAGTTTCCGCCTCTTTTTTAGAATTACCTACGAAGAGCAGTTCTTC. The complete variable domain, with remaining parts taken from reference TRBV28 and TRBJ2-1, reads DVKVTQSSRYLVKRTGEKVFLECVQDMDHENMFWYRQDPGLGLRLIYFSYDVKMKEKGDIPEGYSVSREKKERFSLILESASTNQTSMYLCASSFRLFFRITYEEQFFGPGTRLTVL.

The rearrangement links TRBV20-1 to TRBJ2-5, with D perhaps matching TRBD2 (5 bases). CDR1 DFQATT and CDR2 SNEGSKA come from the germline V gene (reference sequence). The CDR3 runs 11 residues. Trimming cost V 5 bases and J 5 bases, with 9 bases left between them. CDR3 sequence reads: CSALPGETQYF. The CDR3, as DNA: TGCAGTGCTCTTCCGGGGGAGACCCAGTACTTC.

This clonotype came up a few times. The rearrangement uses TRBV11-2 and TRBJ1-2; tentatively, D is TRBD1 (6 bases). Germline V gene sequence: CDR1 SGHAT, CDR2 FQNNGV. The V end lost 1 base, the J end lost 4 bases, and 13 bases lay between the germline ends. The CDR3 has 15 amino acids. This chain's CDR3 is CASSLGRRGGYGYTF. In nucleotides, the CDR3 is TGTGCCAGCAGCTTAGGGCGCAGGGGCGGCTATGGCTACACCTTC.

This clonotype has only a few counts. The chain employs TRBV9 and TRBJ2-3; no clear D gene. CDR3 length equals 13 residues. CDR1 and CDR2 (germline): SGDLS, YYNGEE. Trimming pared 3 bases from V and 7 bases from J, leaving 12 bases between. CDR3 DNA sequence: TGTGCCAGCAGCGAGACGTCGACAAATACGCAGTATTTT. This encodes CASSETSTNTQYF. The full variable domain, rest sourced from reference TRBV9 and TRBJ2-3, is DSGVTQTPKHLITATGQRVTLRCSPRSGDLSVYWYQQSLDQGLQFLIQYYNGEERAKGNILERFSAQQFPDLHSELNLSSLELGDSALYFCASSETSTNTQYFGPGTRLTVL.

This clonotype was counted at least ten times. The V call is TRBV20-1, the J call TRBJ1-5; D not resolved. Germline V gene data show CDR1 as DFQATT and CDR2 as SNEGSKA (reference sequence). This CDR3 is built from 14 residues. V was pared by 6 bases and J by 0 bases, with 12 bases between. CDR3: CSAGGQHSNQPQHF. In DNA form, the CDR3 reads TGCAGTGCCGGAGGGCAGCATAGCAATCAGCCCCAGCATTTT.

The sample holds a few counts of this clonotype. The genes are TRBV28 and TRBJ2-7, with D possibly called TRBD1 or TRBD2 (5 bases each). The CDR3 loop spans 12 amino acids. Between the trimmed V and J ends, which lost 8 bases and 6 bases, there was a span of 14 bases. CDR1 and CDR2 from the germline V gene are MDHEN and SYDVKM. Written as DNA, the CDR3 is TGTGCCAGCGAGGGGCTAACCTCCGAGCAGTACTTC. This encodes CASEGLTSEQYF.

This clonotype was counted between two and nine times. The chain employs TRBV7-2 and TRBJ2-3, with 7 nucleotides matching TRBD1. CDR1 and CDR2 (germline): SGHTA, FQGNSA. This CDR3 is built from 15 residues. The V and J ends lost 1 base and 5 bases, in that order; junction bases with no gene match: 6. CDR3 DNA sequence: TGTGCCAGCAGCTTAGTAAAGGGGGCTAGAGATACGCAGTATTTT. It specifies CASSLVKGARDTQYF.

This clonotype was recorded many times. The chain's CDR3 is CSASGTGGYGYTF. CDR3 nucleotide sequence: TGCAGTGCTTCCGGGACAGGGGGGTATGGCTACACCTTC. The chain carries TRBV20-1 and TRBJ1-2; 11 bases align to TRBD1. Trimming took 5 bases from V and 5 from J; bases not matched to a gene: 4. The CDR3 contains 13 residues. The V gene's germline CDR1 is DFQATT and CDR2 SNEGSKA (reference sequence).

CDR3 nucleotides: TGTGCCAGCAGCCTATCCCAGGGTAACACCGGGGAGCTGTTTTTT. This codes for CASSLSQGNTGELFF. The V and J genes are TRBV5-4 and TRBJ2-2; tentative D call: TRBD1 (5 bases). The CDR3 runs to 15 residues. Per germline, CDR1 SGHNT and CDR2 YYREEE (reference sequence). V was shortened by 4 bases and J by 2 bases, with 12 bases between the two germline ends.

This chain connects TRBV7-9 to TRBJ2-4, with D perhaps TRBD1 or TRBD2 (5 bases each). Germline CDR1 is SEHNR and CDR2 is FQNEAQ (reference sequence). The CDR3 has 17 amino acids. The V end was cut by 4 bases, the J end by 0 bases, with 16 bases between. The CDR3 region has the DNA TGTGCCAGCAGCTCAGTTGGGGGATACCTAGCCAAAAACATTCAGTACTTC. As protein: CASSSVGGYLAKNIQYF.

The J gene is TRBJ2-1, the V gene TRBV20-1; D is perhaps TRBD2 (6 bases). This CDR3 region has 14 residues. CDR1 DFQATT and CDR2 SNEGSKA come from the germline V gene (reference sequence). V lost 6 bases, J lost 3 bases, and 15 bases lay in between. The CDR3 reads CSARRETVYNEQFF. CDR3 coding DNA: TGCAGTGCCAGGCGGGAAACGGTCTACAATGAGCAGTTCTTC.